The entry below describes one T cell receptor beta chain. Its cognate antigen is unknown. These data come from a study of CD8 T cells in ankylosing spondylitis. The study, taken as a whole, reports: Some of these motif variants have turned up before, in reports on reactive arthritis synovial fluid and blood.

With molecular barcodes, quantitative 5'-RACE was used to make the TCR beta libraries. TCRdb reprocessed the 5' RACE reads via MiXCR and lists one record per CDR3 protein. In the table there are about 150,000 distinct CDR3 sequences, 44% of which are singletons. The clonotype comes from a male donor with ankylosing spondylitis. The sample consisted of synovial fluid, either unsorted or a sorted T cell fraction (not recorded which).

This CDR3 is CASTLAGGLSEQYF. The CDR3 nucleotides are TGTGCCAGCACCCTAGCGGGGGGCCTTTCCGAGCAGTACTTC. The chain couples TRBV12-3 or TRBV12-4 to TRBJ2-7; TRBD2 matches at 11 bases. The CDR3 runs 14 residues. V lost 7 bases, J lost 6 bases, and 8 bases stayed unmatched.